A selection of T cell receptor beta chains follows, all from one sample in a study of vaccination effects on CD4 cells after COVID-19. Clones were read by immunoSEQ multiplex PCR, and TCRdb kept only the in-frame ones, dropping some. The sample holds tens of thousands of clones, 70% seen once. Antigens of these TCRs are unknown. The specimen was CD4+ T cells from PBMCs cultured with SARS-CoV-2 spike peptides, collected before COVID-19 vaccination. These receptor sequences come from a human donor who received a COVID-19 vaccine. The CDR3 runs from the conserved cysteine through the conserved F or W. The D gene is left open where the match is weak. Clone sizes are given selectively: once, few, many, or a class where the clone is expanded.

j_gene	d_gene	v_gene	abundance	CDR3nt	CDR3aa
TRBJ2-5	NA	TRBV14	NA	TGTGCCAGCAGCCGAGGGAGAGGGGTGACCCAGTACTTC	CASSRGRGVTQYF
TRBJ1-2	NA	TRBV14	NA	TGTGCCAGCAGCCAAGACAACTATGGCTACACCTTC	CASSQDNYGYTF
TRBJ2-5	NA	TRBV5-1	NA	TGCGCCAGCAGCTTCCAGGGTTCGGAGACCCAGTACTTC	CASSFQGSETQYF
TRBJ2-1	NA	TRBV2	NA	TGTGCCAGCAGTGCGGCCGCGACCCGCTCCAATGAGCAGTTCTTC	CASSAAATRSNEQFF
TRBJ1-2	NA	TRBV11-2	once	TGTGCCAGCAGTTCCGTAGGGGGACCGATCGGCTACACCTTC	CASSSVGGPIGYTF
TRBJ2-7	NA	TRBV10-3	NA	TGTGCCATCAGTGAGTCTGCGGTCTCCTACGAGCAGTACTTC	CAISESAVSYEQYF
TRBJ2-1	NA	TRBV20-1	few	TGCAGTGCAACCACCCTAGGGGAGCAGTTCTTC	CSATTLGEQFF
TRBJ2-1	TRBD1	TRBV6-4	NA	TGTGCCAGCAGTGTAGCCGGGACAGGGGCGTATGAGCAGTTCTTC	CASSVAGTGAYEQFF
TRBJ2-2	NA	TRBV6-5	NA	TGTGCCAGCACCAGGACAGCGAACACCGGGGAGCTGTTTTTT	CASTRTANTGELFF
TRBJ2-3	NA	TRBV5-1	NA	TGCGCCAGCAGCTTGGGGGCGGGGACGCCTACGCAGTATTTT	CASSLGAGTPTQYF
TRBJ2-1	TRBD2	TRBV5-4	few	TGTGCCAGCAGCCTGGCCGGGACTAGCGGGAGTAATGAGCAGTTCTTC	CASSLAGTSGSNEQFF
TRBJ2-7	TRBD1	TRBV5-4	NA	TGTGCCAGCAGCTTGACAGGGGCCAACGAGTACGAGCAGTACTTC	CASSLTGANEYEQYF
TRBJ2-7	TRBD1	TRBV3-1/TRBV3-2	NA	TGTGCCAGCAGCCGCGGACAGGGGGCATGGACCTACGAGCAGTACTTC	CASSRGQGAWTYEQYF
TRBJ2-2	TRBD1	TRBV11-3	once	TGTGCCAGCAGCTTCGGACAGGGGCGGGGCACCGGGGAGCTGTTTTTT	CASSFGQGRGTGELFF
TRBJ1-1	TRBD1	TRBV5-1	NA	TGCGCCAGCAGCCCGGGACAGGGGAACACTGAAGCTTTCTTT	CASSPGQGNTEAFF
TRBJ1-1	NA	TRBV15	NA	TGTGCCACCAGCAGAGATCTCACGGGGGGGGTCCCGAACACTGAAGCTTTCTTT	CATSRDLTGGVPNTEAFF
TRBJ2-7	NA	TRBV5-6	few	TGTGCCAGCAGCTTGGACAGGTATAACGAGCAGTACTTC	CASSLDRYNEQYF
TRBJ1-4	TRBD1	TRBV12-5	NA	TGTGCTAGTGGTTTGCGACAGGGGCCGGGAGGGGAAAAACTGTTTTTT	CASGLRQGPGGEKLFF
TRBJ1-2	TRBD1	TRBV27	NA	TGTGCCAGCAGTTTTGGGACAGGGGGCCGCTATGGCTACACCTTC	CASSFGTGGRYGYTF
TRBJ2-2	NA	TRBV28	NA	TGTGCCAGCCATCGGGCGGTGGGCACCGGGGAGCTGTTTTTT	CASHRAVGTGELFF
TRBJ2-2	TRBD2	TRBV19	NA	TGTGCCAGTAGTATAGGAGCGGGGGCCGGGGAGCTGTTTTTT	CASSIGAGAGELFF
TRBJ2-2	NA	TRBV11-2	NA	TGTGCCAGCAGCTTACGGACAGCGAACACCGGGGAGCTGTTTTTT	CASSLRTANTGELFF
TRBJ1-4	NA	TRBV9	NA	TGTGCCAGCAGCCCCCGGGCACAAGACAATGAAAAACTGTTTTTT	CASSPRAQDNEKLFF
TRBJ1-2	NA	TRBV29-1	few	TGCAGCGTCCAGCGGGGAACTAACTATGGCTACACCTTC	CSVQRGTNYGYTF
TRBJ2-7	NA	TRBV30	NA	TGTGCCTGGAGTAAACAACCCTACGAGCAGTACTTC	CAWSKQPYEQYF
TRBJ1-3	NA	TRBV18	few	TGTGCCAGCTCACCGCGGGAGGCGGACACCATATATTTT	CASSPREADTIYF